A single sample is the source of the 14 T cell receptor beta chains below, sequenced in a study of T cells in women clearing cervical HPV infection. Sequenced by immunoSEQ multiplex PCR; TCRdb stores in-frame clones only, minus some. This repertoire comprises over 25,000 clones; its ten largest clones make up less than 8.5%. Sequenced material: blood buffy coat. The receptors come from a woman between 18 and 75 years old with a cervical HPV16 infection that either progressed to CIN3+ or cleared (not recorded which).

CDR3 sequence reads: CSARASGGARTDTQYF. The part of the CDR3 DNA that was read is TGCAGTGCTAGAGCTAGCGGGGGGGCCCGTACAGATACC. V usage is TRBV20-1 and J usage is TRBJ2-5; 12 positions match TRBD2. Sequencing ends 3 residues short of the CDR3 end; the germline J gene provides the rest. The germline CDR1 and CDR2 sequences are DFQATT and SNEGSKA (reference sequence). CDR3 length: 16 amino acids.

As concerns this clone: The read finishes 3 residues shy of the CDR3 end, and the germline J gene is used to complete it. V gene TRBV5-1 combines with J gene TRBJ2-2; no reliable D call. This CDR3 region has 16 residues. Per germline, CDR1 SGHRS and CDR2 YFSETQ. The V end lost 1 base, the J end lost 0 bases, and 10 bases lay between the germline ends. CDR3 protein: CASSLMVQTNTGELFF. The sequenced CDR3 bases are TGCGCCAGCAGCTTGATGGTTCAGACGAACACCGGGGAG.

Comments on this clone: With the read ending 3 residues before the CDR3 end, the germline J gene is used to fill in that end. J is TRBJ1-2 and V is TRBV7-3; D may be TRBD1 (6 bases). Trimming stripped 2 bases from V and 2 bases from J, with 12 bases between. Germline V lookup: CDR1 SGHTA, CDR2 FQGTGA. The length of the CDR3 is 15 residues. The CDR3 here is CASSLAGELNYGYTF. Incomplete CDR3 DNA: TGTGCCAGCAGCTTAGCAGGGGAACTAAACTATGGC.

Points on this clone: The DNA ends 3 residues before the CDR3 does, and the rest of the CDR3 is filled in from the germline J gene. The rearrangement uses TRBV7-9 and TRBJ1-2, with a tentative D call TRBD1 (6 bases). V lost 5 bases, J lost 4 bases, and 8 bases lay in between. The CDR3 contains 12 residues. Germline lookup yields CDR1 SEHNR and CDR2 FQNEAQ (reference sequence). CDR3 in amino acids: CASSTDSYGYTF. CDR3 DNA, as far as it was read: TGTGCCAGCAGCACGGACAGCTATGGC.

The DNA read from the CDR3 is TGTGCCAGCAGCCCCCCGACAATAGGGTATGGT. It yields the protein CASSPPTIGYG. The complete CDR3 sequence is CASSPPTIGYGQYF. V gene TRBV6-2 or TRBV6-3 combines with J gene TRBJ2-4; unclear D gene. The read ends 3 residues shy of where the CDR3 ends; the end is completed using the germline J gene. The CDR3 is 14 residues long. Germline loops: CDR1 MNHEY, CDR2 SVGEGT.

Of note for this clone: The CDR3 extends 3 residues past the end of the read, so its final part is completed from the germline J gene. The chain joins TRBV7-9 to TRBJ1-4, with a tentative D call TRBD1 (5 bases). CDR1 and CDR2 (germline): SEHNR, FQNEAQ (reference sequence). The CDR3 sequence is 14 residues long. The part of the CDR3 DNA that was read is TGTGCCAGCAGCTTAGACAGGAGGGATTCACCA. This encodes CASSLDRRDSP. The entire CDR3 protein is CASSLDRRDSPLFF.

As for this clone: The read ends 3 residues shy of where the CDR3 ends; the end is completed using the germline J gene. V gene TRBV5-6 combines with J gene TRBJ2-3; 8 positions agree with TRBD1. Germline CDR1 SGHDT, CDR2 YYEEEE. The junction had 5 bases not matched to a gene; V was cut back by 5 bases and J by 0 bases. CDR3 length equals 15 residues. The CDR3 loop reads CASSPGQGSTDTQYF. The sequenced part of the CDR3 DNA is TGTGCCAGCAGTCCCGGACAGGGAAGCACAGATACG.

This clone is labeled medium-sized based on frequency. CDR3: CASTAGGTDTQYF. The covered CDR3 bases are TGCGCCAGCACCGCGGGTGGGACAGATACG. The J gene is TRBJ2-3, the V gene TRBV5-1; weak D call: TRBD2 (5 bases). Read data end 3 residues before the CDR3 end; the end is taken from the germline J gene. With 6 bases removed from V and 3 bases from J, the gap between germline ends came to 11 bases. The CDR3 spans 13 residues. Germline V CDR1 and CDR2: SGHRS, YFSETQ. Drawing the rest from reference TRBV5-1 and TRBJ2-3, the complete variable domain is KAGVTQTPRYLIKTRGQQVTLSCSPISGHRSVSWYQQTPGQGLQFLFEYFSETQRNKGNFPGRFSGRQFSNSRSEMNVSTLELGDSALYLCASTAGGTDTQYFGPGTRLTVL.

On this clone: The CDR3 end is not reached by the read, which stops 3 residues before it; the germline J gene fills it in. This chain links TRBV2 with TRBJ1-3; D is ambiguous. This CDR3 spans 14 amino acids. V shed 3 bases and J shed 2 bases, with 8 bases lying between them. Per the germline V gene, CDR1 is SNHLY and CDR2 is FYNNEI. CDR3 bases read: TGTGCCAGCAGTGACAGGAGTACTGGAAACACC. It codes for CASSDRSTGNT. The entire CDR3 protein is CASSDRSTGNTIYF.

The sequenced CDR3 bases are TGTGCCAGCAGCAAGCCGGGACTAGCTAACAATGAG. Translating gives CASSKPGLANNE. The full-length CDR3 reads as CASSKPGLANNEQFF. The chain employs TRBV7-2 and TRBJ2-1, with 9 bases lining up with TRBD2. The missing CDR3 end, 3 residues past where the read stops, is filled in from the germline J gene. Per the germline V gene, CDR1 is SGHTA and CDR2 is FQGNSA. J lost 5 bases, V lost 5 bases, and 7 bases had no gene match. The CDR3 sequence is 15 residues long.

The chain's CDR3 is CASSPSGGYNEQFF. The sequenced part of the CDR3 DNA is TGTGCCAGCAGTCCTAGCGGGGGGTACAATGAG. The chain couples TRBV7-8 to TRBJ2-1; 11 bases agree with TRBD2. The read is 3 residues too short to cover the CDR3 end, so that end is filled in from the germline J gene. The CDR3 extends over 14 amino acids. The germline V gene encodes CDR1 SGHVS and CDR2 FQNEAQ. V shed 6 bases, J shed 4 bases, and the junction held 2 bases outside the gene matches.

Turning to this clone: The read stops 3 residues short of the end of the CDR3; the missing end is completed from the germline J gene. The chain uses TRBV9 and TRBJ2-5, with 9 bases identical to TRBD1. The trim removed 0 bases at V and 5 bases at J, leaving 5 bases unmatched. Germline assignment: CDR1 SGDLS and CDR2 YYNGEE. The CDR3 has 15 amino acids. The CDR3 protein is CASSVEGTGMETQYF. The covered CDR3 bases are TGTGCCAGCAGCGTAGAAGGGACAGGGATGGAGACC.

Points on this clone: The read terminates 3 residues before the CDR3 end, so the remaining end is supplied by the germline J gene. This chain joins TRBV7-6 and TRBJ1-2; 7 nucleotides align to TRBD1. Germline CDR1 SGHVS, CDR2 FNYEAQ. V lost 0 bases and J lost 4; bases outside the gene matches: 2. This CDR3 comprises 14 residues. CDR3 DNA (partial): TGTGCCAGCAGCTTAGCGGGGGACAGCTATGGC. Translating gives CASSLAGDSYG. From start to end, the CDR3 is CASSLAGDSYGYTF.

To note about this clone: The read terminates 3 residues ahead of where the CDR3 ends, so the germline J gene completes it. The genes are TRBV11-2 and TRBJ2-3; D not resolved. The CDR3 is made up of 14 amino acids. Trimming shortened V by 1 base and J by 0 bases, and 5 bases separated the two germline ends. The germline gives CDR1 SGHAT, CDR2 FQNNGV. CDR3 DNA (partial): TGTGCCAGCAGCTTAGGACTTAGCACAGATACG. This gives the protein CASSLGLSTDT. The full CDR3 protein is CASSLGLSTDTQYF.